Listed below are T cell receptor beta chains from one sample, sequenced in a study of cytomegalovirus exposure and HLA in healthy donors. Data came from immunoSEQ multiplex PCR; TCRdb stores just in-frame clones and leaves some out. The sample holds around 150,000 clones; 65% to 85% are singletons and the top ten take approximately 7.1%. Sequences were obtained from PBMCs. All receptors come from a middle-aged man in good health and CMV-seropositive. Each CDR3 is given with its conserved first and last residue. D genes are given only for firm matches.

D gene | J gene | V gene | CDR3 protein
. | TRBJ1-6 | TRBV18 | CASSLDGGNSPLHF
TRBD2 | TRBJ2-3 | TRBV18 | CASSPLGGATDTQYF
TRBD1 | TRBJ2-5 | TRBV5-1 | CASSLEGGERETQYF
. | . | TRBV5-1 | CASSTGQIPFSSYEQYF
TRBD1 | TRBJ1-4 | TRBV7-6 | CASSLVQGAGEKLFF
TRBD2 | TRBJ2-3 | TRBV6-4 | CASSLLGLARDTQYF
. | TRBJ1-1 | TRBV7-2 | CASSLAGQGTEAFF
. | TRBJ1-2 | TRBV7-9 | CASSEPARPLYGYTF
. | . | TRBV7-2 | CASRGGRDYEQYF
. | TRBJ2-7 | TRBV25-1 | CASSVTAPTAYEQYF
. | TRBJ2-3 | TRBV7-9 | CASSHEADTQYF
. | TRBJ1-2 | TRBV5-8 | CASSPLEGYGYTF
TRBD1 | TRBJ1-1 | TRBV12-5 | CASGPDRVSYSNTEAFF
TRBD1 | TRBJ1-2 | TRBV18 | CASSPPGQLNYGYTF
. | TRBJ1-5 | TRBV4-1 | CASSLGPGLSNQPQHF
. | TRBJ1-2 | TRBV27 | CASSLRGSKRGYTF
. | TRBJ2-7 | TRBV5-4 | CASSSGQSLAYEQYF
. | TRBJ2-6 | TRBV27 | CASSFWQGSGANVLTF
TRBD1 | TRBJ1-2 | TRBV7-9 | CASSSRDRASDGYTF
. | TRBJ2-7 | TRBV19 | CANRGWTVLNYEQYF
TRBD1 | TRBJ2-7 | TRBV10-3 | CAISEPRQGSDEQYF
TRBD1 | TRBJ2-7 | TRBV6-1 | CASELDPTGDYEQYF